The 20 T cell receptor beta chains given below trace back to one sample, sequenced in a study of cytotoxic CD8 clonotypes in ibrutinib-treated CLL. Sequencing was performed with immunoSEQ multiplex PCR; in TCRdb, only in-frame clones are kept and a portion is missing. The sample consists of 160,000 or so clones, 70% to 90% of them appearing once. Specimen: PBMCs, collected at disease progression, from a patient treated with ibrutinib. These receptors were collected from a human donor with chronic lymphocytic leukemia.

The J gene is TRBJ1-5, the V gene TRBV5-5; the match to TRBD1 covers 7 bases. V trimming: 9 bases; J trimming: 0 bases; junction bases outside the gene matches: 15. Germline CDR1 SGHKS, CDR2 YYEKEE (reference sequence). The CDR3 runs 17 residues. CDR3 DNA sequence: TGTGCCACCCAGCCCGGGGTGGGACAGCTTAGCAATCAGCCCCAGCATTTT. Its translation: CATQPGVGQLSNQPQHF.

The chain employs TRBV2 and TRBJ2-7; no firm D call. Germline-derived CDR1 and CDR2 are SNHLY and FYNNEI. Trimming left V 2 bases short and J 3 bases short, with 5 bases between. CDR3 length equals 12 residues. CDR3 in amino acids: CASSESVYEQYF. CDR3 in DNA: TGTGCCAGCAGTGAATCGGTCTACGAGCAGTACTTC.

The chain couples TRBV29-1 to TRBJ2-7, with 7 nucleotides matching TRBD2. This CDR3 is 15 amino acids long. Trimming took 6 bases from V and 2 from J; bases not matched to a gene: 13. Germline CDR1 and CDR2: SQVTM and ANQGSEA. The DNA for the CDR3 is TGCAGCGTCGAAAACGGGCTAGCGGAAACCTACGAGCAGTACTTC. This sequence encodes CSVENGLAETYEQYF.

V usage is TRBV2 and J usage is TRBJ2-3, with D hard to call. Germline V lookup: CDR1 SNHLY, CDR2 FYNNEI. CDR3 length equals 16 residues. The V and J ends lost 6 bases and 2 bases respectively, with 18 bases between them. CDR3 residues: CASRGLAELYTDTQYF. The CDR3 nucleotides are TGTGCCAGCAGAGGTTTGGCGGAACTATACACAGATACGCAGTATTTT. Full variable domain (missing parts from reference TRBV2 and TRBJ2-3): EPEVTQTPSHQVTQMGQEVILRCVPISNHLYFYWYRQILGQKVEFLVSFYNNEISEKSEIFDDQFSVERPDGSNFTLKIRSTKLEDSAMYFCASRGLAELYTDTQYFGPGTRLTVL.

The J gene is TRBJ1-2, the V gene TRBV18; TRBD1 might be the D (5 bases). The germline V gene encodes CDR1 KGHSH and CDR2 LQKENI. V shed 2 bases and J shed 3 bases, with 7 bases lying between them. The CDR3 has 13 residues. CDR3 loop: CASSPGGDYGYTF. The CDR3 DNA is TGTGCCAGCTCACCAGGGGGTGACTATGGCTACACCTTC.

The chain is built from TRBV21-1 and TRBJ1-4; the table's TRBD1 call for D was not verified on the DNA. TRBV21-1 is flagged as a pseudogene. The CDR3 sequence is 17 residues long. The CDR3 region is CASSKVGTPTTNEKLFF. DNA of the CDR3: TGTGCCAGCAGCAAAGTTGGGACACCCACAACTAATGAAAAACTGTTTTTT.

The chain uses TRBV10-2 and TRBJ1-2; perhaps TRBD1 as D (5 bases). Germline CDR1 reads WSHSY; CDR2 reads SAAADI. CDR3 size: 15 residues. The ends were cut back, 0 bases at V and 8 bases at J, with 16 bases in the middle. CDR3 nucleotides: TGCGCCAGCAGTGAGTCGTTGGGTGGGACGGCCGGCTACACCTTC. It encodes CASSESLGGTAGYTF.

The gene calls are TRBV7-2 and TRBJ2-3; the match to TRBD2 covers 7 bases. Germline assignment: CDR1 SGHTA and CDR2 FQGNSA. The CDR3 runs 16 residues. V lost 1 base and J lost 1; bases outside the gene matches: 5. The CDR3 loop reads CASSLGGGGGTDTQYF. CDR3 nucleotide sequence: TGTGCCAGCAGCTTAGGAGGCGGGGGTGGCACAGATACGCAGTATTTT.

There are a few counts of this clone. This chain connects TRBV4-3 to TRBJ2-7; 14 bases match TRBD2. V lost 0 bases to trimming and J lost 2 bases; unmatched junction nucleotides: 6. This CDR3 has 18 residues. Germline CDR1 and CDR2: LGHNA and YSLEER. This CDR3 is CASSQERGGLAGAYEQYF. The CDR3 coding sequence is TGCGCCAGCAGCCAAGAGAGGGGGGGACTAGCGGGAGCCTACGAGCAGTACTTC.

This chain connects TRBV7-3 to TRBJ2-3; 9 bases align to TRBD1. V was clipped by 6 bases and J by 6 bases; unmatched bases: 13. The germline CDR1 and CDR2 sequences are SGHTA and FQGTGA. CDR3 length: 16 amino acids. CDR3 in amino acids: CASRKPGTGISDTQYF. CDR3 in DNA: TGTGCCAGCAGGAAACCCGGGACAGGGATATCCGATACGCAGTATTTT.

This clone was picked up many times. The chain uses TRBV5-1 and TRBJ1-1, with a possible D match to TRBD1 (6 bases). V was cut by 4 bases and J by 4 bases, with 17 bases left in between. The CDR3 runs to 15 residues. Germline V CDR1 and CDR2: SGHRS, YFSETQ. This chain's CDR3 is CASSPPQGRRTEAFF. The CDR3 DNA reads TGCGCCAGCAGCCCGCCACAGGGCAGACGCACTGAAGCTTTCTTT.

This chain uses TRBV4-2 with TRBJ1-1; no reliable D call. CDR3 length equals 11 residues. Germline V gives CDR1 LGHNA, CDR2 YNFKEQ. Trimming took 5 bases from V and 0 from J, leaving 1 base between them. The chain's CDR3 is CASSLNTEAFF. In DNA, the CDR3 is TGTGCCAGCAGCTTGAACACTGAAGCTTTCTTT.

A word on this clone: One end of the junction is discordant with germline, which a read error may explain. This chain uses TRBV9 with TRBJ1-1, with D possibly being TRBD1 (6 bases). Germline assignment: CDR1 SGDLS and CDR2 YYNGEE. CDR3 length: 15 amino acids. The CDR3 DNA reads TGTGCCAACAGCGCATCTGGGGGGGCAGGCACTGAAGCTTTCTTT. It codes for CANSASGGAGTEAFF.

The V and J genes are TRBV19 and TRBJ2-7, with 9 bases matching TRBD1. J was trimmed by 9 bases and V by 4 bases; bases with no gene match: 13. The CDR3 has 15 amino acids. Germline values: CDR1 LNHDA, CDR2 SQIVND (reference sequence). This CDR3 reads CASSSTGTGIFVQYF. CDR3 coding DNA: TGTGCCAGTAGTAGTACCGGGACAGGGATTTTCGTGCAGTACTTC.

The rearrangement uses TRBV27 and TRBJ1-2; 7 nucleotides agree with TRBD1. CDR1 is MNHEY and CDR2 is SMNVEV in the germline V gene (reference sequence). V trimming: 5 bases; J trimming: 10 bases; junction bases outside the gene matches: 10. The length of the CDR3 is 13 residues. The CDR3 nucleotides are TGTGCCAGCAGTGGGGACAGTCTTTCTTCCTACACCTTC. Its protein product is CASSGDSLSSYTF.

This chain links TRBV5-1 with TRBJ2-5, with 8 bases lining up with TRBD1. The J segment lost 4 bases and the V segment lost 7 bases, leaving 9 bases of the junction unmatched. From germline, CDR1 is SGHRS and CDR2 YFSETQ. This CDR3 has 14 amino acids. This CDR3 is CASGTQGGGETQYF. CDR3 DNA sequence: TGCGCCAGCGGCACACAGGGGGGAGGAGAGACCCAGTACTTC.

The genes are TRBV4-1 and TRBJ2-1; 12 nucleotides match TRBD2. Germline CDR1 MGHRA, CDR2 YSYEKL. The CDR3 totals 16 residues. V lost 2 bases and J lost 9; bases outside the gene matches: 8. The CDR3 sequence: CASSQTGLAGFVEQFF. The DNA of the CDR3 is TGCGCCAGCAGCCAAACAGGACTAGCGGGGTTCGTTGAGCAGTTCTTC.

The rearrangement joins TRBV2 to TRBJ2-7, with D possibly being TRBD1 or TRBD2 (5 bases each). Germline values: CDR1 SNHLY, CDR2 FYNNEI. Trimming shortened V by 6 bases and J by 2 bases, and 14 bases separated the two germline ends. The CDR3 spans 14 residues. The CDR3 sequence: CASRQGRPPYEQYF. The CDR3 region has the DNA TGTGCCAGCAGGCAGGGACGGCCCCCCTACGAGCAGTACTTC.

The DNA for the CDR3 is TGTGCCACCAGCAGAGGGGGACAATTAGGGGGCACTGAAGCTTTCTTT. Translating it yields CATSRGGQLGGTEAFF. J is TRBJ1-1 and V is TRBV15; TRBD1 might be the D (6 bases). Trimming took off 1 base at V and 4 bases at J, with 16 bases between the two ends. The V gene's germline CDR1 is LNHNV and CDR2 YYDKDF (reference sequence). This CDR3 has 16 amino acids.

This clone was observed a few times. CDR3 nucleotides: TGTGCCAGCAGCGTGGATGGTAGCAATCAGCCCCAGCATTTT. Protein: CASSVDGSNQPQHF. The rearrangement links TRBV9 to TRBJ1-5; D remains ambiguous. This CDR3 has 14 residues. Trimming shortened V by 2 bases and J by 0 bases, and 6 bases separated the two germline ends. CDR1 SGDLS and CDR2 YYNGEE come from the germline V gene.